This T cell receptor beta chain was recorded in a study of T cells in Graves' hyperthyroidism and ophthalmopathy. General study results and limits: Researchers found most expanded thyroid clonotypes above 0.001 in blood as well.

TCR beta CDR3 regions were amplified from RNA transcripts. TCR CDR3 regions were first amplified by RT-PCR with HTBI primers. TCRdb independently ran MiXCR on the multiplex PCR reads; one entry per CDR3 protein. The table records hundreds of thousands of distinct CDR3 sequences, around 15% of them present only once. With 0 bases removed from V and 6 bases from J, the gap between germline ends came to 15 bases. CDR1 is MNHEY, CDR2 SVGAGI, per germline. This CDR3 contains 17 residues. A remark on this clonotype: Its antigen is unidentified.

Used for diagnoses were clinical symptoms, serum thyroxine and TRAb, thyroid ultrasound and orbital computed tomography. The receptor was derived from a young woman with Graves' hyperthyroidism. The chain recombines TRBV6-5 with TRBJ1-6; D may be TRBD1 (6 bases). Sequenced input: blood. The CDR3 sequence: CASSYSRGGLRNSPLHF. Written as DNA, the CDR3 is TGTGCCAGCAGTTACTCGAGGGGGGGACTTCGTAATTCACCCCTCCACTTT.